This paragraph covers one T cell receptor (beta chain) sequence. Its target is not known. The sample originates from a study of CD8 T cells in Susac syndrome. Turning to the study itself: At the time of blood draw, patients with Susac syndrome were therapy-naive, receiving corticosteroids, or receiving intravenous immunoglobulin alone.

Reverse transcription of about 0.5 to 1 ug RNA used random hexamers. Amplification of TCR beta CDR3 was carried out by immunoSEQ multiplex PCR, which covered 54 Vbeta and 13 Jbeta segments. TCRdb re-called the immunoSEQ multiplex PCR reads through MiXCR, storing one row per CDR3 protein. The sample includes 160,000 or so distinct CDR3 sequences, 85% to 95% of them seen just once. General observations from the study: No clonal expansion appeared among CD4+ T cells in Susac patients.

CDR3 size: 14 residues. The germline V and J ends were trimmed by 3 bases and 6 bases, with 11 bases remaining between them. The germline CDR1 and CDR2 sequences are SGHNT and YENEEA. This sequence joins TRBV11-3 and TRBJ2-2, with a possible D match to TRBD1 (6 bases). The clonotype comes from a human donor with Susac syndrome. The source material was CD4+ T cells from PBMCs. This CDR3 reads CASSLGTLPGELFF. The CDR3, as DNA: TGTGCCAGCAGCTTGGGGACACTGCCCGGGGAGCTGTTTTTT.